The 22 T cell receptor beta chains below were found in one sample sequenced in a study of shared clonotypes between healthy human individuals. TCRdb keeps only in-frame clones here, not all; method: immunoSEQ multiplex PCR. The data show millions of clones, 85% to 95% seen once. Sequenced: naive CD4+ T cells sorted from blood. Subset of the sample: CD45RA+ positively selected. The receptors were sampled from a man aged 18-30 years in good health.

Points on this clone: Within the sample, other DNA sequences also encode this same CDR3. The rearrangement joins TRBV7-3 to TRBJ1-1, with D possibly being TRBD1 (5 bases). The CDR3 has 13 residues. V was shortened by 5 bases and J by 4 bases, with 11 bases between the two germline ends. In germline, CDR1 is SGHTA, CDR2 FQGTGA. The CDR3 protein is CASSPTGGTEAFF. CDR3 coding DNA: TGTGCCAGCAGCCCTACGGGGGGCACTGAAGCTTTCTTT.

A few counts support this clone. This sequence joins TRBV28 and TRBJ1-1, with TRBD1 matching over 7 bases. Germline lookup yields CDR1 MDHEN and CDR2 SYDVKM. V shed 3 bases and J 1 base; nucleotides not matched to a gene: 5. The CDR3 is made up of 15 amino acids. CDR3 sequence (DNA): TGTGCCAGCAGTTTTATGGACAGGAGGAACACTGAAGCTTTCTTT. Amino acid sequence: CASSFMDRRNTEAFF.

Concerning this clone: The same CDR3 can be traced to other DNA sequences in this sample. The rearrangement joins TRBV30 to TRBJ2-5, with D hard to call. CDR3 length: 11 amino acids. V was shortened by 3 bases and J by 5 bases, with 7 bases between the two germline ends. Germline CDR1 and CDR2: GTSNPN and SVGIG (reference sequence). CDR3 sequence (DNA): TGTGCCTGGAGGCAAGGGGAGACCCAGTACTTC. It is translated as CAWRQGETQYF.

CDR3 sequence reads: CASSLGGQGQRNEQFF. CDR3 nucleotide sequence: TGTGCCAGCAGCTTAGGGGGACAGGGTCAACGCAATGAGCAGTTCTTC. The chain links TRBV7-2 to TRBJ2-1; TRBD1 aligns across 9 bases. Losses at the gene ends were 1 base for V and 6 bases for J; bases not matched to a gene: 7. The CDR3 consists of 16 residues. Germline CDR1 is SGHTA and CDR2 is FQGNSA.

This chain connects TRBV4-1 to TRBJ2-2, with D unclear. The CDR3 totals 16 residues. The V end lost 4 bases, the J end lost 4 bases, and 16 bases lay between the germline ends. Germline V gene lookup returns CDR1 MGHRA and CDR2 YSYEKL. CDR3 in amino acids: CASSPFLGYITGELFF. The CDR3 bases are TGCGCCAGCAGCCCCTTTTTGGGTTACATCACCGGGGAGCTGTTTTTT.

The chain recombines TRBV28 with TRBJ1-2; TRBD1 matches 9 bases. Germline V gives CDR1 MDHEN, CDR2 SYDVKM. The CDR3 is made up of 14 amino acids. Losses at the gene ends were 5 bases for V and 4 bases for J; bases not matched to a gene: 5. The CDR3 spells CASSRTGVSYGYTF. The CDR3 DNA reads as TGTGCCAGCAGTCGGACAGGGGTAAGCTATGGCTACACCTTC.

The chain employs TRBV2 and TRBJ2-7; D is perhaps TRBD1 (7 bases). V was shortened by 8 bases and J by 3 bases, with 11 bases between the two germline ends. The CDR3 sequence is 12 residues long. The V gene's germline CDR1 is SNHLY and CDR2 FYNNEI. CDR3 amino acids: CASAGQFYEQYF. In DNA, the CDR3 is TGTGCCAGCGCGGGACAGTTCTACGAGCAGTACTTC.

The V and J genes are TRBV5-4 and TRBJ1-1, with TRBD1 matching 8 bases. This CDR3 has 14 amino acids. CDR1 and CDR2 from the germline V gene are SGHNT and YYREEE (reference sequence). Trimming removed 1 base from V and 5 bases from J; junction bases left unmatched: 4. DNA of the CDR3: TGTGCCAGCAGCTTGCAGGGGGCCTGGACTGAAGCTTTCTTT. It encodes CASSLQGAWTEAFF.

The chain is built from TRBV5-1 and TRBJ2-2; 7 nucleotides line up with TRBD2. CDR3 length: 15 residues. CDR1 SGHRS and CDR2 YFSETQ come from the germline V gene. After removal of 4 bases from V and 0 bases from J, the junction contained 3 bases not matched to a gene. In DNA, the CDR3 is TGCGCCAGCAGCCGCGGGACTACGAACACCGGGGAGCTGTTTTTT. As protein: CASSRGTTNTGELFF.

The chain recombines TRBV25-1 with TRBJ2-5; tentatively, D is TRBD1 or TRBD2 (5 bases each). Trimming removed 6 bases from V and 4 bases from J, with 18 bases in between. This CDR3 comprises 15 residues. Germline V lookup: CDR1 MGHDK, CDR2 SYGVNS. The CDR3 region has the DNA TGTGCCAGCAGCCTGGCGGGTGTTGGGGGAGAGACCCAGTACTTC. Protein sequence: CASSLAGVGGETQYF.

The chain's CDR3 is CASSPGLASDEQYF. CDR3 DNA sequence: TGTGCCAGTAGCCCGGGACTAGCGTCGGACGAGCAGTACTTC. This chain uses TRBV19 with TRBJ2-7; 10 bases are a match to TRBD2. Germline assignment: CDR1 LNHDA and CDR2 SQIVND (reference sequence). The length of the CDR3 is 14 residues. Germline trimming cut 6 bases from V and 5 bases from J; bases unmatched to any gene: 7.

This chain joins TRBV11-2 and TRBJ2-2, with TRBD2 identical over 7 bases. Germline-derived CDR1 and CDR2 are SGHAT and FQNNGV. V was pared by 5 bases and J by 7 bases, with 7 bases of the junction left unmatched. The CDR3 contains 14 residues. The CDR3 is CASSPGTKNGELFF. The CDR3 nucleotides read TGTGCCAGCAGCCCGGGGACTAAGAACGGGGAGCTGTTTTTT.

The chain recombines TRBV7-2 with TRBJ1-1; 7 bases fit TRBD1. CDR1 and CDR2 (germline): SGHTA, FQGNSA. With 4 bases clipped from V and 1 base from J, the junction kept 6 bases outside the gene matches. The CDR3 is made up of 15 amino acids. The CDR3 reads CASSSMTGKNTEAFF. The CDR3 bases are TGTGCCAGCAGCTCAATGACAGGGAAGAACACTGAAGCTTTCTTT.

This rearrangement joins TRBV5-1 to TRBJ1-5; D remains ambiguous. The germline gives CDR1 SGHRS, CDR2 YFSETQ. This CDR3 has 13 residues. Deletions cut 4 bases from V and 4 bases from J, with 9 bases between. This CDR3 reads CASSTGINQPQHF. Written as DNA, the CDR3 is TGCGCCAGCAGCACGGGAATTAATCAGCCCCAGCATTTT.

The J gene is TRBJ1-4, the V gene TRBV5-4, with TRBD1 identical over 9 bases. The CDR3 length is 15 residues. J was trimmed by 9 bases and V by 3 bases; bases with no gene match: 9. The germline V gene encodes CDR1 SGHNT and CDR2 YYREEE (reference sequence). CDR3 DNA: TGTGCCAGCAGCTCGGGACAGGGAGAGCGCCAAAAACTGTTTTTT. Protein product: CASSSGQGERQKLFF. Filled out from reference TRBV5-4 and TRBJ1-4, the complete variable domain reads ETGVTQSPTHLIKTRGQQVTLRCSSQSGHNTVSWYQQALGQGPQFIFQYYREEENGRGNFPPRFSGLQFPNYSSELNVNALELDDSALYLCASSSGQGERQKLFFGSGTQLSVL.

The CDR3 loop reads CASSISGTGGRTDTQYF. CDR3 bases: TGTGCCAGCAGCATCTCCGGGACAGGGGGCCGCACAGATACGCAGTATTTT. This chain connects TRBV5-6 to TRBJ2-3; TRBD1 matches at 12 bases. Germline assignment: CDR1 SGHDT and CDR2 YYEEEE. Trimming at V came to 4 bases and at J to 1 base, leaving 7 bases not matched to a gene. This CDR3 has 17 amino acids.

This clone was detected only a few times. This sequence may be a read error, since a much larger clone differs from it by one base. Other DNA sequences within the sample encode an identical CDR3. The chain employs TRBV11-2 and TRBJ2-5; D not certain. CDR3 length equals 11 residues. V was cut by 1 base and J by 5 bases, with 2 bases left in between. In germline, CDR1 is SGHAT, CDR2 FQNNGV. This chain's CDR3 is CASSLAETQYF. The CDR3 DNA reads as TGTGCCAGCAGCTTAGCGGAGACCCAGTACTTC.

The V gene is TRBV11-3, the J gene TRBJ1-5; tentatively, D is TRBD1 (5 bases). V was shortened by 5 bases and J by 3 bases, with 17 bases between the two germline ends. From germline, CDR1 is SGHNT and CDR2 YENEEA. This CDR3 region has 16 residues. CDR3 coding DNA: TGTGCCAGCAGCACCGCCGGGACTGGTTTCAATCAGCCCCAGCATTTT. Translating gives CASSTAGTGFNQPQHF.

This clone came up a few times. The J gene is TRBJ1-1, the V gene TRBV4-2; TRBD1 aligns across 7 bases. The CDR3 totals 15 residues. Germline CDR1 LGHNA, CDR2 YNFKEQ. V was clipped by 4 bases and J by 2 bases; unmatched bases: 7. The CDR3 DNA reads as TGTGCCAGCAGCCTCCAAGGGACAGCTAACACTGAAGCTTTCTTT. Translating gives CASSLQGTANTEAFF.

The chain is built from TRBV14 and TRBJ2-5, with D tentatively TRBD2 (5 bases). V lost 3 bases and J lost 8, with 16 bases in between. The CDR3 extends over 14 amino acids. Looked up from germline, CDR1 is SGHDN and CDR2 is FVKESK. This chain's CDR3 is CASSQLNREQTQYF. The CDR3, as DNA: TGTGCCAGCAGCCAGCTAAACCGGGAACAAACCCAGTACTTC.

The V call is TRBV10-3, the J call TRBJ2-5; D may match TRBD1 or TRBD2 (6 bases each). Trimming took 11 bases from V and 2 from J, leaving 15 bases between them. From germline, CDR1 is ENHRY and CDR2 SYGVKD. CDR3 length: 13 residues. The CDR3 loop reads CAARGRLQETQYF. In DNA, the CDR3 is TGTGCCGCCCGGGGGCGGTTACAAGAGACCCAGTACTTC.

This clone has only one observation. CDR3 nucleotide sequence: TGTGCCAGCAGTTGGGACAGTCTTTCGGCCCTCCACTTT. This codes for CASSWDSLSALHF. The chain carries TRBV28 and TRBJ1-6; TRBD1 matches 7 bases. The CDR3 extends over 13 amino acids. V dropped 4 bases and J dropped 14; count of bases not matched to a gene: 8. Per germline, CDR1 MDHEN and CDR2 SYDVKM.